This T cell receptor (beta chain) was captured by sequencing in a study of cytomegalovirus exposure and HLA in healthy donors. Background on the study: Within an early data release were tens of millions of unique TCRs drawn from HLA-typed donors.

Study-wide points: TCR beta V- and J-gene trimming, according to a later analysis, was linked to a missense DCLRE1C variant.

Germline CDR1 reads KGHSY; CDR2 reads FQNENV. The CDR3 runs 14 residues. The V end lost 2 bases, the J end lost 6 bases, and 10 bases lay between the germline ends. PCR employed 60 Vbeta and 13 Jbeta primers. Profiling relied on immunoSEQ multiplex PCR, and the TCRdb table lists in-frame clones only, not all of them. The profile shows about 76,000 clones, 78% of them singletons. Details on this clone: Its antigen is not identified.

This rearrangement joins TRBV16 to TRBJ2-2; maybe TRBD1 (6 bases). The sequencing input was PBMCs. This receptor was taken from a male donor in good health and CMV-seropositive. The CDR3 nucleotides read TGTGCCAGCAGCCAAACTACAGGGCCCGGGGAGCTGTTTTTT. This encodes CASSQTTGPGELFF.